One and the same sample provided the 23 T cell receptor beta chains below, sequenced in a study of OX40 agonist ivuxolimab in advanced cancers. Receptors were amplified or captured by the immunoSEQ multiplex PCR assay. Here the immuneACCESS table is served through TCRdb, limited to in-frame sequences with V and J called. Missing clones are a known gap in these copies; in checked studies unresolved V genes cover under half, and the rest lacks a known reason. The sample table records around 55,000 clones; about 88% of these occur just once. The top ten clonotypes cover 9% to 15% of the sample. This sample comprised CD4+ or CD8+ T cells sorted from blood, obtained in a trial of the OX40 agonist ivuxolimab. These receptor sequences come from an adult with an advanced solid tumor such as melanoma, head and neck, liver or kidney cancer.

The genes are TRBV7-8 and TRBJ2-7; perhaps TRBD2 as D (5 bases). The V end was cut by 5 bases, the J end by 1 base, with 15 bases between. Germline V CDR1 and CDR2: SGHVS, FQNEAQ. The CDR3 length is 15 residues. CDR3 amino acids: CASSHPGLLSYEQYF. CDR3 nucleotides: TGTGCCAGCAGCCACCCCGGACTCCTTTCCTACGAGCAGTACTTC.

The chain combines TRBV10-3 with TRBJ1-2; 9 nucleotides match TRBD1. The CDR3 consists of 15 residues. V shed 3 bases, J shed 6 bases, and the junction held 8 bases outside the gene matches. Germline V lookup: CDR1 ENHRY, CDR2 SYGVKD. The CDR3 region has the DNA TGTGCCATCAGTGATCTCTTGGGACAGGGAAATGGCTACACCTTC. Protein sequence: CAISDLLGQGNGYTF.

The V and J genes are TRBV4-1 and TRBJ2-1; 10 positions agree with TRBD2. The germline V gene has CDR1 MGHRA and CDR2 YSYEKL. The length of the CDR3 is 16 residues. J gave up 3 bases and V 1 base, and 3 bases lay outside the gene matches. The CDR3 DNA sequence: TGCGCCAGCAGCCAAGTAGCGGGAGGATTCTACAATGAGCAGTTCTTC. Residues: CASSQVAGGFYNEQFF.

V and J are TRBV6-6 and TRBJ1-2, with D possibly TRBD1 on 5 matching bases. The CDR3 has 15 amino acids. V lost 0 bases and J lost 6, with 14 bases in between. Germline V gene lookup returns CDR1 MNHNY and CDR2 SVGAGI (reference sequence). The CDR3 loop reads CASSYSMGGADGYTF. Here the CDR3 DNA reads TGTGCCAGCAGTTACTCGATGGGGGGAGCGGATGGCTACACCTTC.

This chain uses TRBV27 with TRBJ1-1; a weak D match, TRBD1 (5 bases). V was cut by 2 bases and J by 4 bases, with 11 bases left in between. The germline gives CDR1 MNHEY, CDR2 SMNVEV (reference sequence). This CDR3 comprises 14 residues. CDR3 nucleotide sequence: TGTGCCAGCAGTTTAGGAGTGGGGGGCACTGAAGCTTTCTTT. It yields the protein CASSLGVGGTEAFF.

The chain recombines TRBV4-1 with TRBJ2-1, with 11 bases that match TRBD2. The CDR3 totals 15 residues. Germline CDR1 MGHRA, CDR2 YSYEKL. J gave up 6 bases and V 3 bases, and 4 bases lay outside the gene matches. As DNA, the CDR3 is TGCGCCAGCAGCCATCCCGGGACTAGCGGCAATGAGCAGTTCTTC. Amino acids: CASSHPGTSGNEQFF.

V is TRBV4-3 and J is TRBJ2-2; TRBD1 is a possible D gene (6 bases). CDR1 and CDR2 (germline): LGHNA, YSLEER. Trimming stripped 0 bases from V and 1 base from J, with 18 bases between. The CDR3 runs to 19 residues. The CDR3 DNA follows: TGCGCCAGCAGCCAAGATCTAATTCCGGACAGTTTGAACACCGGGGAGCTGTTTTTT. Its protein product is CASSQDLIPDSLNTGELFF.

The gene calls are TRBV19 and TRBJ1-4; a possible D gene is TRBD1 (5 bases). V lost 4 bases and J 3 bases, leaving 18 bases between the germline ends. Germline lookup yields CDR1 LNHDA and CDR2 SQIVND (reference sequence). The CDR3 has 17 residues. The CDR3 DNA sequence: TGTGCCAGTAGTAGAGGCAGGGCCCGCTCGGCTAATGAAAAACTGTTTTTT. Translated, it gives CASSRGRARSANEKLFF.

The chain is built from TRBV25-1 and TRBJ2-2, with D maybe TRBD1 (6 bases). The CDR3 extends over 16 amino acids. Deletions cut 3 bases from V and 6 bases from J, with 17 bases between. CDR1 is MGHDK, CDR2 SYGVNS, per germline. This chain's CDR3 is CASSESGGAVAGELFF. In DNA form, the CDR3 reads TGTGCCAGCAGTGAGTCTGGGGGCGCGGTGGCCGGGGAGCTGTTTTTT.

The CDR3 bases are TGTGCCAGTAGTGCCCGTGAAGGGACTAGCGTGGAGTCTAGGGATGAGCAGTTCTTC. Its protein product is CASSAREGTSVESRDEQFF. The chain is built from TRBV19 and TRBJ2-1; 10 bases map to TRBD2. The V gene end was trimmed by 5 bases and the J gene end by 8 bases; junction bases not matched to a gene: 21. Germline lookup yields CDR1 LNHDA and CDR2 SQIVND (reference sequence). The CDR3 runs to 19 residues.

This chain uses TRBV11-3 with TRBJ1-5; TRBD1 matches at 7 bases. This CDR3 region has 16 residues. Germline CDR1 and CDR2: SGHNT and YENEEA. V lost 0 bases, J lost 4 bases, and 6 bases stayed unmatched. CDR3 amino acids: CASSLDSRGVNQPQHF. CDR3 sequence (DNA): TGTGCCAGCAGCTTAGATTCCAGGGGGGTAAATCAGCCCCAGCATTTT.

The chain recombines TRBV2 with TRBJ2-7, with unresolved D. The CDR3 totals 15 residues. Germline V gives CDR1 SNHLY, CDR2 FYNNEI. The V and J ends lost 1 base and 6 bases respectively, with 16 bases between them. CDR3 sequence reads: CASSEGQGKSPEQYV. The DNA for the CDR3 is TGTGCCAGCAGTGAAGGGCAAGGGAAAAGCCCCGAGCAGTACGTC.

The table lists this clone with a count of one. The rearrangement links TRBV19 to TRBJ1-1; perhaps TRBD1 as D (5 bases). V lost 7 bases and J lost 6, with 15 bases in between. This CDR3 spans 13 amino acids. The germline V gene encodes CDR1 LNHDA and CDR2 SQIVND (reference sequence). Written as DNA, the CDR3 is TGTGCCAGTAAATCCCCAGGGAGGGCTGAAGCTTTCTTT. Its translation: CASKSPGRAEAFF.

This clone was detected once. This chain connects TRBV5-6 to TRBJ1-5; 7 nucleotides match TRBD1. V shed 5 bases and J 9 bases; nucleotides not matched to a gene: 5. Germline V gene lookup returns CDR1 SGHDT and CDR2 YYEEEE. The length of the CDR3 is 12 residues. The CDR3 here is CASRTGKGPQHF. CDR3 DNA sequence: TGTGCCAGCAGGACAGGGAAGGGGCCCCAGCATTTT.

The J gene is TRBJ1-2, the V gene TRBV6-1, with D unresolved. The CDR3 extends over 14 amino acids. Trimming removed 1 base at V and 5 bases at J, with 11 bases between. Germline assignment: CDR1 MNHNS and CDR2 SASEGT. The CDR3 region is CASSEEEGAYGYTF. The DNA of the CDR3 is TGTGCCAGCAGTGAAGAGGAGGGAGCATATGGCTACACCTTC.

This chain connects TRBV6-6 to TRBJ2-1; 9 bases align to TRBD2. Germline-derived CDR1 and CDR2 are MNHNY and SVGAGI (reference sequence). The CDR3 is 13 amino acids. Losses at the gene ends were 6 bases for V and 6 bases for J; bases not matched to a gene: 3. The CDR3 region is CASSGGRVNEQFF. The DNA for the CDR3 is TGTGCCAGCAGCGGCGGGAGGGTCAATGAGCAGTTCTTC.

Note on this clone: This CDR3 is also generated by other DNA sequences in the sample. The chain combines TRBV13 with TRBJ2-5, with unresolved D. This CDR3 is 11 amino acids long. CDR1 is PRHDT, CDR2 FYEKMQ, per germline (reference sequence). The V and J ends lost 4 bases and 4 bases respectively, with 4 bases between them. Written as DNA, the CDR3 is TGTGCCAGCAGCTCAGGAGAGACCCAGTACTTC. Translating it yields CASSSGETQYF.

The chain has TRBV4-1 and TRBJ1-2, with a weak D call TRBD1 (6 bases). Trimming removed 1 base at V and 3 bases at J, with 9 bases between. The CDR3 totals 14 residues. The germline V gene has CDR1 MGHRA and CDR2 YSYEKL. CDR3 amino acids: CASSQAPGDYGYTF. As DNA, the CDR3 is TGCGCCAGCAGCCAAGCTCCAGGGGACTATGGCTACACCTTC.

This chain connects TRBV7-8 to TRBJ2-1; tentative D call: TRBD2 (5 bases). CDR1 SGHVS and CDR2 FQNEAQ come from the germline V gene. Trimming stripped 2 bases from V and 10 bases from J, with 18 bases between. The CDR3 extends over 15 amino acids. In DNA, the CDR3 is TGTGCCAGCAGCTTAAAGTTGGCTAGCCGAGAAGAGCAGTTCTTC. It is translated as CASSLKLASREEQFF.

The chain uses TRBV7-2 and TRBJ1-2; maybe TRBD1 (5 bases). CDR3 length: 14 amino acids. V was cut by 5 bases and J by 6 bases, with 16 bases left in between. CDR1 and CDR2 (germline): SGHTA, FQGNSA. Here the CDR3 reads CASSPLGTYNGYTF. Here the CDR3 DNA reads TGTGCCAGCAGCCCTCTGGGGACTTATAATGGCTACACCTTC.

The CDR3 coding sequence is TGTGCCAGCAGCTTAGTGACCCGGACAACTAATGAAAAACTGTTTTTT. Translation: CASSLVTRTTNEKLFF. The rearrangement uses TRBV7-9 and TRBJ1-4, with no clear D. V was cut by 1 base and J by 0 bases, with 9 bases left in between. Per germline, CDR1 SEHNR and CDR2 FQNEAQ (reference sequence). This CDR3 has 16 residues.

The chain carries TRBV9 and TRBJ2-6; no definite D call. V lost 7 bases, J lost 1 base, and 9 bases lay in between. CDR3 length: 14 residues. Per germline, CDR1 SGDLS and CDR2 YYNGEE. This CDR3 reads CASGSSSGANVLTF. The CDR3 coding sequence is TGTGCCAGCGGTAGTTCGTCTGGGGCCAACGTCCTGACTTTC. Supplemented by reference TRBV9 and TRBJ2-6, the full variable domain reads DSGVTQTPKHLITATGQRVTLRCSPRSGDLSVYWYQQSLDQGLQFLIQYYNGEERAKGNILERFSAQQFPDLHSELNLSSLELGDSALYFCASGSSSGANVLTFGAGSRLTVL.

V usage is TRBV2 and J usage is TRBJ1-4; D may be TRBD1 (6 bases). Trimming removed 2 bases from V and 5 bases from J, with 12 bases in between. The CDR3 totals 15 residues. The V gene's germline CDR1 is SNHLY and CDR2 FYNNEI. The chain's CDR3 is CASSEHTQGNEKLFF. The CDR3 DNA sequence: TGTGCCAGCAGTGAACACACTCAGGGGAATGAAAAACTGTTTTTT.